This T cell receptor beta chain was identified in a study of shared clonotypes between healthy human individuals. The CDR3 has 15 residues. V lost 1 base to trimming and J lost 1 base, with 10 bases between them. Per the germline V gene, CDR1 is LNHNV and CDR2 is YYDKDF (reference sequence). Repertoires were generated with immunoSEQ multiplex PCR, while TCRdb's copy carries only in-frame clones and drops some. The data hold hundreds of thousands of clones, with less than 80% observed a single time. Regarding this clone: Other DNA sequences within the sample encode an identical CDR3.

The TCR was taken from a woman aged 30 to 39 in good health. The chain uses TRBV15 and TRBJ1-1; tentatively, D is TRBD1 (5 bases). The sequenced material came from memory CD4+ T cells sorted from blood. The subset here: CD45RA-negative fraction. CDR3 DNA sequence: TGTGCCACCAGCAGAGGGGGGACGGCGAACACTGAAGCTTTCTTT. Residues: CATSRGGTANTEAFF.